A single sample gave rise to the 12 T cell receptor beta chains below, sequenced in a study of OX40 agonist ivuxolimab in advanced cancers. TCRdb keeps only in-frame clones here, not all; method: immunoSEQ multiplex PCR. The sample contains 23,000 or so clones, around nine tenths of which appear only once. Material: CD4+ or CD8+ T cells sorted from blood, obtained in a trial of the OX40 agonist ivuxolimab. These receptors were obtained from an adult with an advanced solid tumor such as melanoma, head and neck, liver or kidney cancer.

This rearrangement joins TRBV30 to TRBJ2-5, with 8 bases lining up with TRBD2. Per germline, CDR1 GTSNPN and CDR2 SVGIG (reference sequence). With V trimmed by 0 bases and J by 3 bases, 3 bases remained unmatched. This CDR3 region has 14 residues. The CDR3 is CAWSVFSGKETQYF. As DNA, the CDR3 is TGTGCCTGGAGTGTGTTTAGCGGGAAAGAGACCCAGTACTTC.

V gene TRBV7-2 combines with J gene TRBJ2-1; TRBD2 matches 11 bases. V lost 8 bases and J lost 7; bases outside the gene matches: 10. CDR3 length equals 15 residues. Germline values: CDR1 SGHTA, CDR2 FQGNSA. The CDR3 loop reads CASYGIAGGRNEQFF. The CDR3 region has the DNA TGTGCCAGCTACGGGATAGCGGGAGGGAGAAATGAGCAGTTCTTC.

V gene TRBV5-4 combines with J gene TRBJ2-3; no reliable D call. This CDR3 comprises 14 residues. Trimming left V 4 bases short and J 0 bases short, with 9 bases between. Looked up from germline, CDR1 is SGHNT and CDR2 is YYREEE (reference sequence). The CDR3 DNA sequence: TGTGCCAGCAGCGGGTCGCCCAGCACAGATACGCAGTATTTT. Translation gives CASSGSPSTDTQYF.

The CDR3 here is CASSPGQGDTYEQYF. As DNA, the CDR3 is TGTGCCAGTAGTCCGGGACAGGGGGACACCTACGAGCAGTACTTC. This chain links TRBV19 with TRBJ2-7; 11 positions match TRBD1. CDR1 is LNHDA and CDR2 is SQIVND in the germline V gene (reference sequence). The CDR3 has 15 amino acids. The J segment lost 2 bases and the V segment lost 5 bases, leaving 5 bases of the junction unmatched. Supplemented by reference TRBV19 and TRBJ2-7, the full variable domain reads DGGITQSPKYLFRKEGQNVTLSCEQNLNHDAMYWYRQDPGQGLRLIYYSQIVNDFQKGDIAEGYSVSREKKESFPLTVTSAQKNPTAFYLCASSPGQGDTYEQYFGPGTRLTVT.

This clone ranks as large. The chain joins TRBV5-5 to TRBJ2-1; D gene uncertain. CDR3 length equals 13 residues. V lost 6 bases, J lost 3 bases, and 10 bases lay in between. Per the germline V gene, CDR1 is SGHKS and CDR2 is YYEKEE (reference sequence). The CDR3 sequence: CASTQDFYNEQFF. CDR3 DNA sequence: TGTGCCAGCACCCAGGATTTCTACAATGAGCAGTTCTTC.

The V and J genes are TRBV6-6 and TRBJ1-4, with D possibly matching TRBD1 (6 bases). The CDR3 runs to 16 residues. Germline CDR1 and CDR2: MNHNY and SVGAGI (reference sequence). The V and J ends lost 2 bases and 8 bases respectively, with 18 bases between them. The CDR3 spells CASSYLPNRAEEKLFF. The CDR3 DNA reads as TGTGCCAGCAGTTACCTCCCGAACAGGGCTGAGGAAAAACTGTTTTTT.

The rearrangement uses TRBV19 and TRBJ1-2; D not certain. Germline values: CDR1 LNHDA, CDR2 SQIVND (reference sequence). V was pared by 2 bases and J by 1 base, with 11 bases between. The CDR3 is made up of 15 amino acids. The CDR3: CASSISPLGNYGYTF. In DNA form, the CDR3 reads TGTGCCAGTAGTATATCGCCGTTGGGTAACTATGGCTACACCTTC.

The CDR3 region has the DNA TGTGCCTGGAGTCCCGACAGGGGGAGCACTGAAGCTTTCTTT. It encodes CAWSPDRGSTEAFF. The chain joins TRBV30 to TRBJ1-1, with 9 bases fitting TRBD1. This CDR3 region has 14 residues. From germline, CDR1 is GTSNPN and CDR2 SVGIG (reference sequence). V gave up 2 bases and J gave up 4 bases; unmatched junction bases: 5.

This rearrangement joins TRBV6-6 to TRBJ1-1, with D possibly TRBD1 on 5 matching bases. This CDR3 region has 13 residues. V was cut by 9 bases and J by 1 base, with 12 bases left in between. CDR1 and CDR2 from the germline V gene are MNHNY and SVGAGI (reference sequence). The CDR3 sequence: CASSRGPNTEAFF. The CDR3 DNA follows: TGTGCCAGTTCCCGGGGACCGAACACTGAAGCTTTCTTT.

CDR3 sequence: CATSRDWGLEQETQYF. CDR3 DNA sequence: TGTGCCACCAGCAGAGATTGGGGACTAGAACAAGAGACCCAGTACTTC. The rearrangement uses TRBV15 and TRBJ2-5; TRBD2 matches at 8 bases. In germline, CDR1 is LNHNV, CDR2 YYDKDF (reference sequence). The CDR3 spans 16 residues. The J segment lost 2 bases and the V segment lost 0 bases, leaving 5 bases of the junction unmatched. The full variable domain, with the rest looked up from reference TRBV15 and TRBJ2-5, is DAMVIQNPRYQVTQFGKPVTLSCSQTLNHNVMYWYQQKSSQAPKLLFHYYDKDFNNEADTPDNFQSRRPNTSFCFLDIRSPGLGDTAMYLCATSRDWGLEQETQYFGPGTRLLVL.

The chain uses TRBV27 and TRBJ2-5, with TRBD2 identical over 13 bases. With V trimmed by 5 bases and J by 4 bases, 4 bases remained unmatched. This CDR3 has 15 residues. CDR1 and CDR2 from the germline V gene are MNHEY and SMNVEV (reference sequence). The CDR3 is CASSQLAGGVETQYF. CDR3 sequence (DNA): TGTGCCAGCAGTCAACTAGCGGGAGGGGTAGAGACCCAGTACTTC.

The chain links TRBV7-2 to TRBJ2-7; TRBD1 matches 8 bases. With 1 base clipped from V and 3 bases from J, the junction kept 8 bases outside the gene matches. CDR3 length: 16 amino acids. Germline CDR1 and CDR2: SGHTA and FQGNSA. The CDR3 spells CASSLDPGQELYEQYF. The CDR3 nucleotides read TGTGCCAGCAGCTTAGACCCGGGACAGGAACTCTACGAGCAGTACTTC.